Listed here is a single T cell receptor (beta chain). The target antigen is unknown. The record originates from a study of cytomegalovirus exposure and HLA in healthy donors. Study conclusions and caveats: Later analysis demonstrated an association between a missense DCLRE1C variant and TCR beta V- and J-gene trimming.

PCR primers comprised 60 Vbeta and 13 Jbeta primers. Libraries were prepared by immunoSEQ multiplex PCR; TCRdb keeps only in-frame clonotypes and omits some of them. The sample carries approximately 140,000 clones, 80% recorded once. V shed 0 bases and J shed 0 bases, with 18 bases lying between them. This CDR3 has 18 residues. CDR1 is LNHNV and CDR2 is YYDKDF in the germline V gene (reference sequence). The sequence derives from a male donor in good health and CMV-seropositive. The chain joins TRBV15 to TRBJ2-7; TRBD2 is a possible D gene (6 bases). Sequences were obtained from PBMCs. The CDR3, as DNA: TGTGCCACCAGCAGAGAGGGGGGTGCGGGAAGGAGCTCCTACGAGCAGTACTTC. Translated: CATSREGGAGRSSYEQYF.